The 24 T cell receptor beta chains below all came from one sample that was sequenced in a study of cytomegalovirus exposure and HLA in healthy donors. The PCR made use of 60 Vbeta and 13 Jbeta primers. Only in-frame clones appear in the TCRdb table, and some are missing; sequencing was by immunoSEQ multiplex PCR. The sample features about 48,000 clones, with 2.1% in its top ten. Specimen: PBMCs. Receptor source: a woman in her thirties or forties in good health and CMV-seronegative.

The chain links TRBV10-3 to TRBJ2-5; 9 bases agree with TRBD1. This CDR3 comprises 14 residues. Losses at the gene ends were 6 bases for V and 5 bases for J; bases not matched to a gene: 7. Germline V CDR1 and CDR2: ENHRY, SYGVKD. The CDR3, as DNA: TGTGCCATCAGCGGACAGGGGAATGGGGAGACCCAGTACTTC. This encodes CAISGQGNGETQYF.

The chain has TRBV4-3 and TRBJ1-2; D is possibly TRBD1 (5 bases). This CDR3 region has 14 residues. Germline CDR1 is LGHNA and CDR2 is YSLEER. The V and J ends lost 0 bases and 3 bases respectively, with 8 bases between them. The CDR3 bases are TGCGCCAGCAGCCAAGATGCACAGGACTATGGCTACACCTTC. Translation: CASSQDAQDYGYTF.

The chain employs TRBV29-1 and TRBJ2-5; possible D gene TRBD2, 6 bases. Germline V lookup: CDR1 SQVTM, CDR2 ANQGSEA. Trimming pared 8 bases from V and 2 bases from J, leaving 15 bases between. CDR3 size: 13 residues. CDR3 DNA sequence: TGCAGCATTTCTCGGGGACTTCAAGAGACCCAGTACTTC. Its protein product is CSISRGLQETQYF.

The rearrangement uses TRBV18 and TRBJ1-2, with no clear D. From germline, CDR1 is KGHSH and CDR2 LQKENI. Trimming shortened V by 1 base and J by 2 bases, and 8 bases separated the two germline ends. The CDR3 length is 14 residues. CDR3 nucleotides: TGTGCCAGCTCACCACTAGACAAGAACTATGGCTACACCTTC. It is translated as CASSPLDKNYGYTF.

The chain joins TRBV2 to TRBJ2-1, with 10 nucleotides matching TRBD1. Germline V lookup: CDR1 SNHLY, CDR2 FYNNEI. V shed 6 bases and J 5 bases; nucleotides not matched to a gene: 7. The CDR3 has 15 residues. CDR3 region: CASSPAGTGDNEQFF. CDR3 DNA: TGTGCCAGCAGCCCCGCCGGGACAGGGGACAATGAGCAGTTCTTC.

V is TRBV19 and J is TRBJ2-3; 9 nucleotides match TRBD1. Looked up from germline, CDR1 is LNHDA and CDR2 is SQIVND (reference sequence). This CDR3 spans 16 amino acids. V was pared by 8 bases and J by 3 bases, with 12 bases of the junction left unmatched. CDR3 DNA sequence: TGTGCCAGTTCAACGACAGGGGGTGTGGGAACAGATACGCAGTATTTT. Translated: CASSTTGGVGTDTQYF.

This chain joins TRBV27 and TRBJ1-1, with D uncertain. CDR3 length: 12 amino acids. Germline CDR1 and CDR2: MNHEY and SMNVEV (reference sequence). V was pared by 8 bases and J by 11 bases, with 18 bases between. CDR3 in DNA: TGTGCCAGCGGGTTGAAGGCATCCAGGGCTTTCTTT. This codes for CASGLKASRAFF.

The rearrangement links TRBV19 to TRBJ1-1, with TRBD1 as a possible D gene (5 bases). Germline-derived CDR1 and CDR2 are LNHDA and SQIVND (reference sequence). The CDR3 contains 14 residues. V lost 3 bases to trimming and J lost 3 bases, with 11 bases between them. The CDR3 sequence: CASSIVGVDTEAFF. The CDR3 DNA reads as TGTGCCAGTAGTATTGTAGGGGTTGACACTGAAGCTTTCTTT.

This chain connects TRBV7-2 to TRBJ1-2; 9 bases are shared with TRBD1. Germline loops: CDR1 SGHTA, CDR2 FQGNSA. The CDR3 covers 16 residues. After removal of 6 bases from V and 6 bases from J, the junction contained 14 bases not matched to a gene. The CDR3 loop reads CASSSGGQGAIHGYTF. The CDR3, as DNA: TGTGCCAGCAGTTCCGGGGGACAGGGAGCAATTCATGGCTACACCTTC.

V is TRBV5-1 and J is TRBJ2-3, with 11 positions matching TRBD2. This CDR3 spans 15 amino acids. CDR1 SGHRS and CDR2 YFSETQ come from the germline V gene. Trimming at V came to 1 base and at J to 6 bases, leaving 4 bases not matched to a gene. CDR3 amino acids: CASSLSRTSGDTQYF. The CDR3 DNA follows: TGCGCCAGCAGCTTGTCCCGGACTAGCGGGGATACGCAGTATTTT. Complete variable domain (other parts from reference TRBV5-1 and TRBJ2-3): KAGVTQTPRYLIKTRGQQVTLSCSPISGHRSVSWYQQTPGQGLQFLFEYFSETQRNKGNFPGRFSGRQFSNSRSEMNVSTLELGDSALYLCASSLSRTSGDTQYFGPGTRLTVL.

The rearrangement uses TRBV7-9 and TRBJ2-5; TRBD2 agrees at 8 bases. CDR3 size: 14 residues. Losses at the gene ends were 11 bases for V and 6 bases for J; bases not matched to a gene: 14. Per the germline V gene, CDR1 is SEHNR and CDR2 is FQNEAQ (reference sequence). The CDR3, as DNA: TGTGCCGGAGCGGCGGGAGGAGCTCTAAAGACCCAGTACTTC. Residues: CAGAAGGALKTQYF.

V gene TRBV11-3 combines with J gene TRBJ2-1; 12 bases match TRBD2. After removal of 5 bases from V and 9 bases from J, the junction contained 5 bases not matched to a gene. This CDR3 comprises 14 residues. The germline CDR1 and CDR2 sequences are SGHNT and YENEEA. The CDR3 bases are TGTGCCAGCAGCGTAAGACTAGCGGGAGTTGAGCAGTTCTTC. The encoded protein is CASSVRLAGVEQFF.

The chain employs TRBV27 and TRBJ2-2; 7 bases line up with TRBD1. The V gene's germline CDR1 is MNHEY and CDR2 SMNVEV (reference sequence). The CDR3 covers 15 residues. V shed 5 bases, J shed 1 base, and the junction held 4 bases outside the gene matches. The CDR3 is CASSPRTGNTGELFF. CDR3 DNA sequence: TGTGCCAGCAGTCCACGGACAGGGAACACCGGGGAGCTGTTTTTT.

The chain carries TRBV7-6 and TRBJ2-7; D is ambiguous. The CDR3 extends over 14 amino acids. V was pared by 1 base and J by 2 bases, with 9 bases between. The germline gives CDR1 SGHVS, CDR2 FNYEAQ. CDR3 sequence reads: CASSLGGNPYEQYF. The CDR3 region has the DNA TGTGCCAGCAGCTTAGGCGGCAACCCCTACGAGCAGTACTTC.

The chain uses TRBV7-9 and TRBJ1-1; TRBD1 agrees at 7 bases. The CDR3 is made up of 12 amino acids. J lost 14 bases, V lost 2 bases, and 8 bases had no gene match. Germline values: CDR1 SEHNR, CDR2 FQNEAQ (reference sequence). The CDR3 is CASSLFDRERFF. For the CDR3, the DNA is TGTGCCAGCAGCTTATTCGACAGGGAGCGGTTCTTT.

The V call is TRBV7-9, the J call TRBJ2-3; D gene ambiguous. Trimming stripped 5 bases from V and 5 bases from J, with 8 bases between. Germline V gene data show CDR1 as SEHNR and CDR2 as FQNEAQ (reference sequence). This CDR3 is 12 amino acids long. The CDR3 loop reads CASSQNVDTQYF. The CDR3 DNA reads TGTGCCAGCAGCCAGAACGTAGATACGCAGTATTTT.

This chain links TRBV6-6 with TRBJ1-2, with 9 bases matching TRBD1. The V segment lost 5 bases and the J segment 3 bases; nucleotides outside the gene matches: 10. CDR3 length: 16 residues. Per germline, CDR1 MNHNY and CDR2 SVGAGI (reference sequence). The CDR3 bases are TGTGCCAGCAGTCGAGGACAGGGGAGGAATCACTATGGCTACACCTTC. Translating it yields CASSRGQGRNHYGYTF.

This rearrangement joins TRBV6-6 to TRBJ1-1; the D is unclear. Germline V lookup: CDR1 MNHNY, CDR2 SVGAGI (reference sequence). CDR3 length equals 14 residues. Trimming removed 3 bases from V and 1 base from J, with 9 bases in between. The CDR3, as DNA: TGTGCCAGCAGTTATTCGGACTCGAACACTGAAGCTTTCTTT. Amino acids: CASSYSDSNTEAFF.

The rearrangement links TRBV19 to TRBJ1-6; D may be TRBD1 (5 bases). In germline, CDR1 is LNHDA, CDR2 SQIVND (reference sequence). CDR3 length: 13 residues. Deletions cut 7 bases from V and 5 bases from J, with 9 bases between. The CDR3 loop reads CASNRIHNSPLHF. CDR3 sequence (DNA): TGTGCCAGTAACAGGATACATAATTCACCCCTCCACTTT.

This chain connects TRBV19 to TRBJ2-5; D not certain. Looked up from germline, CDR1 is LNHDA and CDR2 is SQIVND (reference sequence). Trimming pared 3 bases from V and 2 bases from J, leaving 10 bases between. This CDR3 spans 14 amino acids. The CDR3 protein is CASSMFADQETQYF. CDR3 in DNA: TGTGCCAGTAGTATGTTCGCAGATCAAGAGACCCAGTACTTC.

The chain employs TRBV19 and TRBJ2-1, with 9 bases lining up with TRBD1. This CDR3 region has 14 residues. Germline values: CDR1 LNHDA, CDR2 SQIVND (reference sequence). Trimming at V came to 6 bases and at J to 13 bases, leaving 13 bases not matched to a gene. The CDR3 nucleotides are TGTGCCAGTAGCCTAAAACGGGACAGGGTGCGTCAGTTCTTC. This translates into CASSLKRDRVRQFF.

The gene calls are TRBV5-6 and TRBJ2-2, with D uncertain. V lost 0 bases to trimming and J lost 5 bases, with 8 bases between them. CDR1 is SGHDT and CDR2 is YYEEEE in the germline V gene. The CDR3 spans 14 residues. The CDR3 loop is CASSLGLGTGELFF. In nucleotides, the CDR3 is TGTGCCAGCAGCTTGGGGCTAGGTACCGGGGAGCTGTTTTTT.

The gene calls are TRBV4-2 and TRBJ2-3, with a possible D match to TRBD1 (6 bases). From germline, CDR1 is LGHNA and CDR2 YNFKEQ. The CDR3 spans 15 residues. V shed 4 bases and J shed 3 bases, with 14 bases lying between them. The CDR3, as DNA: TGTGCCAGCAGCCTAAAGGGGGAGACGACAGATACGCAGTATTTT. It specifies CASSLKGETTDTQYF.

The chain couples TRBV4-3 to TRBJ1-4, with 8 bases matching TRBD1. Trimming removed 4 bases from V and 8 bases from J; junction bases left unmatched: 9. CDR3 length: 15 residues. Germline assignment: CDR1 LGHNA and CDR2 YSLEER. The CDR3 DNA is TGCGCCAGCAGCCCCTCGGACAGGGTAGGGGAAAAACTGTTTTTT. Translation gives CASSPSDRVGEKLFF.